This T cell receptor beta chain comes out of a study of T cells in Graves' hyperthyroidism and ophthalmopathy. Amplification yielded TCR beta CDR3 regions, with RNA transcripts as the source. HTBI primers drove first-round RT-PCR of the TCR CDR3. One entry per CDR3 protein results from TCRdb running MiXCR on the multiplex PCR reads. The repertoire holds around 300,000 distinct CDR3 sequences, about an eighth seen once, with approximately 7.8% in the top ten. Whole-study results and caveats: In blood, most of the thyroid clonotypes expanded above 0.001 were also present.

This CDR3 has 17 residues. V lost 4 bases, J lost 6 bases, and 25 bases lay in between. The germline V gene has CDR1 SGHDT and CDR2 YYEEEE. Details on this clonotype: The antigen remains undetermined.

The rearrangement joins TRBV5-6 to TRBJ2-5, with D perhaps given as TRBD1 or TRBD2 (5 bases each). The TCR sequence derives from a woman aged 25 to 45 with Graves' hyperthyroidism that later progressed to Graves' ophthalmopathy. Sequencing input: blood. CDR3 bases: TGTGCCAGCAGCAGGAGGCCGGGGAGCACGAGGGGTAAGACCCAGTACTTC. As protein: CASSRRPGSTRGKTQYF.